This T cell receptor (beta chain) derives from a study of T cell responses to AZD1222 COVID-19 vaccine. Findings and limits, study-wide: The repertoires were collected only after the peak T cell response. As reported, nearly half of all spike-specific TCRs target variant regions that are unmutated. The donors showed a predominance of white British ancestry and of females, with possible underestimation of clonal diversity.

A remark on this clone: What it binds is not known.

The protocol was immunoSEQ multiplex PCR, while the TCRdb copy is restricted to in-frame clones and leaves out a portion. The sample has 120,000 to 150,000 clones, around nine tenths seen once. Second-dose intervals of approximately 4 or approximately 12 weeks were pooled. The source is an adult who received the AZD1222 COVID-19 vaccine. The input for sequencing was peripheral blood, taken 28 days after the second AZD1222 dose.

The DNA for the CDR3 is TGTGCCAGCAGCATCCTGGACACGAACACTGAAGCTTTCTTT. It is translated as CASSILDTNTEAFF. The chain has TRBV7-9 and TRBJ1-1, with D maybe TRBD1 (5 bases). V was cut by 5 bases and J by 1 base, with 11 bases left in between. From germline, CDR1 is SEHNR and CDR2 FQNEAQ (reference sequence). CDR3 length equals 14 residues. The complete variable domain, with remaining parts taken from reference TRBV7-9 and TRBJ1-1, reads DTGVSQNPRHKITKRGQNVTFRCDPISEHNRLYWYRQTLGQGPEFLTYFQNEAQLEKSRLLSDRFSAERPKGSFSTLEIQRTEQGDSAMYLCASSILDTNTEAFFGQGTRLTVV.